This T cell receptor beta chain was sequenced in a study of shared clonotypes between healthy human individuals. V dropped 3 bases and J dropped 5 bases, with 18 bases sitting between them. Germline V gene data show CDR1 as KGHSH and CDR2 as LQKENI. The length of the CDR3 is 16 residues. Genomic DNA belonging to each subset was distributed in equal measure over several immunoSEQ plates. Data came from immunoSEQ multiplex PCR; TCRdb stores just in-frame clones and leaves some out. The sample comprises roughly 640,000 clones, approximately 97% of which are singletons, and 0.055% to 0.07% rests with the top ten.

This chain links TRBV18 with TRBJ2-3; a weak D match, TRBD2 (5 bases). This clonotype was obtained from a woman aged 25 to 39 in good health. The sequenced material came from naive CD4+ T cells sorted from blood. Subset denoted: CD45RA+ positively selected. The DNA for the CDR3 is TGTGCCAGCTCACCCCTGACCAGCGGAGTAGGAGATACGCAGTATTTT. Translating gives CASSPLTSGVGDTQYF.